The source of this T cell receptor beta chain is a study of human T cells and chemical hapten exposure. Study observations and caveats: TCRs whose frequency exceeded 1 in 1000 remained the same following DPC sensitization.

Total RNA came from unfractionated whole blood. This clonotype showed up just a few times. Its specificity is not known. J lost 2 bases, V lost 2 bases, and 7 bases had no gene match. CDR3 size: 16 residues. Germline lookup yields CDR1 MNHEY and CDR2 SVGEGT. As originally analysed: Samples ranged from roughly 20,000 to 750,000 TCRs, with a median of approximately 91,000. TCRdb independently ran MiXCR on the 5' RACE reads; one entry per CDR3 protein. None of the V and J calls come from the authors' own analysis; TCRdb made them. The top ten hold nearly 7% of the sample, which has around 80,000 distinct CDR3 sequences, approximately 15% seen once.

The V gene is TRBV6-2 or TRBV6-3, the J gene TRBJ2-3, with 7 bases lining up with TRBD1. The source is a female donor in good health. The CDR3 DNA reads as TGTGCCAGCAGTTACCCGGGACAGACAGACACAGATACGCAGTATTTT. Encoded protein: CASSYPGQTDTDTQYF.